The present T cell receptor (beta chain) was sequenced within a study of T cells after posttransplantation cyclophosphamide listed by TCRdb under 2016. General notes on the study: Using TRB sequencing, the study followed how the T cell repertoire rebuilt after myeloablative bone marrow transplantation with posttransplantation cyclophosphamide given as GVHD prophylaxis. Antigen receptor sequencing was done on samples from roughly 35 PTCy-treated patients and from over 15 related bone marrow donors of those patients. Blood from every one of the 30 to 35 PTCy patients who had 1-year posttransplant specimens underwent TRB sequencing. TRB sequencing was also done on up to about 3 additional blood samples from 2 to 5.2 years after transplant in 3 patients, and on pretransplant blood from several patients. Because TRA and TRB clonality correlated tightly in 10 or so samples, the subsequent TCR analyses were limited to TRB only. Public TRB sequences were queried against a database of over 3,600 sequences associated with responses to pathogens, tumor antigens, self-antigens and alloantigens. The research as a whole found: The TRB repertoires of T cells infiltrating skin or GI tract showed only limited overlap with the TRB repertoires of T cells in blood. Donor-recipient similarity was low at 1-2 months but increased during the first year, and donor CD8+ memory clones often dominated later blood repertoires. Across roughly 40 patients, recipient CMV seropositivity and CMV reactivation were highly associated with TRB clonality; PTCy diversity was similar to CNI/methotrexate controls.

The treatment or condition label of this sample denotes: high-dose cyclophosphamide on days +3 and +4 as single-agent GVHD prophylaxis. PTCy patients received busulfan and fludarabine conditioning, a related or unrelated marrow graft, and cyclophosphamide on days +3 and +4. PTCy-treated patients came from a prospective multi-institutional clinical trial. Mononuclear cells from peripheral blood and bone marrow were separated by Ficoll-Hypaque density centrifugation and then cryopreserved. TRB sequencing was run on genomic DNA with either the immunoSEQ assay at survey resolution or the hsTCRB kit. Per the authors' processing: The immunoSEQ software handled initial read processing, and the LymphoSeq R package was used for repertoire analyses. Clonality was computed as 1 minus normalized Shannon entropy, and a Gini coefficient was also calculated for each TRB dataset. To infer phenotypes in unsorted samples, TRB sequences from sorted subsets of the recipient or donor were mapped onto unsorted samples from the same recipient. In TCRdb, the immuneACCESS table is reduced to in-frame sequences with V and J assigned. These tables do not hold every clone; where another copy was compared, an unresolved V gene accounts for under half, and the others remain unexplained. For V, J and clone size, that table is used; D and trimming come from the DNA. Present in this sample are roughly 4,000 clones, 77% of which were seen just once. The top ten hold roughly 38% of the sample.

The germline V gene provides CDR1 SGHAT and CDR2 FQNNGV. The CDR3, cysteine through phenylalanine, is 15 amino acids long. Just the 45-base CDR3 DNA is kept, in frame starting at base 1. The V end loses 5 bases and the J end loses 2 bases, and a stretch of 16 bases separates them. In regard to this clone: Its specific antigen is unknown. It has no much larger one-base neighbor in the sample; base qualities were not kept.

The chain is encoded by TRBV11-2 joined to TRBJ2-7, with a weak D call of TRBD2 (6 bases match). This specimen was PBMCs, taken 29 days after a stem cell transplant with posttransplant cyclophosphamide. The receptor was isolated from a male patient aged 50 or older who received an allogeneic stem cell transplant from an unrelated donor, was CMV-positive, and had acute GVHD only. After a transplant, not all T cells may be the patient's own; some may come from the graft donor. The bases read TGTGCCAGCAGCCCCGGCGGAGGGATCCCCTACGAGCAGTACTTC. Its amino acids are CASSPGGGIPYEQYF.